A single sample gave rise to the 32 T cell receptor beta chains below, sequenced in a study of OX40 agonist ivuxolimab in advanced cancers. The library came from the immunoSEQ multiplex PCR assay. Held by TCRdb, this immuneACCESS table contains in-frame sequences only and omits some clones. Under half of the omission traces to an unresolved V gene where checked; the cause of the rest is unknown. In all, the sample holds about 82,000 clones, and about 88% of those were seen once. Over 0.75% of the sample goes to the ten largest clones. The input for sequencing was CD4+ or CD8+ T cells sorted from blood, taken in a trial of the OX40 agonist ivuxolimab. These TCRs come from an adult with an advanced solid tumor such as melanoma, head and neck, liver or kidney cancer.

The V gene is TRBV6-1, the J gene TRBJ1-1, with TRBD1 as a possible D gene (6 bases). Germline V lookup: CDR1 MNHNS, CDR2 SASEGT. The CDR3 has 16 residues. Trimming left V 4 bases short and J 2 bases short, with 17 bases between. The CDR3 coding sequence is TGTGCCAGCAGTGGGTCCCTGGGGGGCCTAAACACTGAAGCTTTCTTT. It codes for CASSGSLGGLNTEAFF.

V gene TRBV18 combines with J gene TRBJ2-3; D gene unclear. Trimming cost V 1 base and J 4 bases, with 9 bases left between them. Per the germline V gene, CDR1 is KGHSH and CDR2 is LQKENI. CDR3 length equals 14 residues. Written as DNA, the CDR3 is TGTGCCAGCTCACCACAAGGTGGAGCAGATACGCAGTATTTT. Its translation is CASSPQGGADTQYF.

This chain connects TRBV18 to TRBJ2-7; 7 positions match TRBD2. V lost 1 base, J lost 2 bases, and 2 bases stayed unmatched. The CDR3 runs 14 residues. CDR1 and CDR2 (germline): KGHSH, LQKENI. The CDR3 sequence is CASSPQGTTYEQYF. The CDR3 nucleotides read TGTGCCAGCTCACCACAAGGGACTACCTACGAGCAGTACTTC.

CDR3: CSVATGGDEKLFF. DNA for the CDR3: TGCAGCGTCGCGACAGGGGGCGATGAAAAACTGTTTTTT. This sequence joins TRBV29-1 and TRBJ1-4, with 10 nucleotides matching TRBD1. The ends lost 6 bases at V and 6 bases at J; junction bases unmatched: 4. CDR1 and CDR2 (germline): SQVTM, ANQGSEA. CDR3 length: 13 residues.

The chain uses TRBV6-1 and TRBJ1-1; TRBD1 matches 9 bases. CDR1 MNHNS and CDR2 SASEGT come from the germline V gene. V shed 3 bases and J 4 bases; nucleotides not matched to a gene: 6. This CDR3 is 15 amino acids long. The CDR3 DNA reads as TGTGCCAGCAGTGACCCCGGGACAGGGCGCACTGAAGCTTTCTTT. Its protein product is CASSDPGTGRTEAFF.

This rearrangement joins TRBV2 to TRBJ2-5; D is unresolved. Trimming stripped 7 bases from V and 1 base from J, with 13 bases between. The CDR3 extends over 14 amino acids. From germline, CDR1 is SNHLY and CDR2 FYNNEI. The CDR3 is CASTPGWRQETQYF. The CDR3 DNA reads as TGTGCCAGCACGCCCGGGTGGCGCCAAGAGACCCAGTACTTC.

The V and J genes are TRBV19 and TRBJ1-1, with D perhaps matching TRBD1 (5 bases). V was trimmed by 6 bases and J by 4 bases, leaving 12 bases between them. Germline V gives CDR1 LNHDA, CDR2 SQIVND (reference sequence). This CDR3 is built from 13 residues. CDR3 in DNA: TGTGCCAGTAGGGGGACGTTGGGCACTGAAGCTTTCTTT. Translating it yields CASRGTLGTEAFF.

The CDR3 sequence is CASSYRQVSGANVLTF. The CDR3 DNA is TGTGCCAGCAGCTACCGACAGGTCTCTGGGGCCAACGTCCTGACTTTC. This chain joins TRBV7-2 and TRBJ2-6; TRBD1 is a possible D gene (6 bases). Trimming stripped 4 bases from V and 0 bases from J, with 10 bases between. Germline V lookup: CDR1 SGHTA, CDR2 FQGNSA. CDR3 length: 16 residues.

This clone was counted a few times. The gene calls are TRBV27 and TRBJ2-3; D is uncertain. From germline, CDR1 is MNHEY and CDR2 SMNVEV (reference sequence). CDR3 size: 11 residues. Trimming shortened V by 11 bases and J by 0 bases, and 6 bases separated the two germline ends. This chain's CDR3 is CARTSTDTQYF. CDR3 coding DNA: TGTGCCCGCACTAGCACAGATACGCAGTATTTT.

The chain uses TRBV7-2 and TRBJ2-3; TRBD2 matches 7 bases. From germline, CDR1 is SGHTA and CDR2 FQGNSA. The ends lost 5 bases at V and 2 bases at J; junction bases unmatched: 10. This CDR3 comprises 16 residues. The CDR3 DNA reads as TGTGCCAGCAGCCCAGTGACTAGCTCCTACACAGATACGCAGTATTTT. Its translation is CASSPVTSSYTDTQYF.

The V and J genes are TRBV7-2 and TRBJ1-2, with D perhaps matching TRBD1 (5 bases). V lost 1 base to trimming and J lost 3 bases, with 9 bases between them. The length of the CDR3 is 14 residues. The germline gives CDR1 SGHTA, CDR2 FQGNSA. The DNA for the CDR3 is TGTGCCAGCAGCTTAGTTGGGGCAGACTATGGCTACACCTTC. Residues: CASSLVGADYGYTF.

Written as DNA, the CDR3 is TGTGCCAGTAGTGAACTACGCGGGACGTCACGGTACTTC. Its translation is CASSELRGTSRYF. The V gene is TRBV19, the J gene TRBJ2-4; tentatively, D is TRBD2 (6 bases). The germline V and J ends were trimmed by 5 bases and 15 bases, with 20 bases remaining between them. The CDR3 totals 13 residues. Germline V gives CDR1 LNHDA, CDR2 SQIVND (reference sequence).

The table lists this clone with a few counts. The chain is built from TRBV2 and TRBJ1-2, with TRBD1 as a possible D gene (5 bases). The CDR3 sequence is 16 residues long. CDR1 is SNHLY, CDR2 FYNNEI, per germline. Trimming left V 4 bases short and J 4 bases short, with 19 bases between. The CDR3 here is CASSGLEGLASYGYTF. The CDR3 coding sequence is TGTGCCAGCAGTGGTCTGGAGGGGTTAGCGAGCTATGGCTACACCTTC.

This clone has only a few counts. This chain joins TRBV27 and TRBJ2-5; TRBD1 might be the D (5 bases). V was shortened by 5 bases and J by 2 bases, with 12 bases between the two germline ends. The CDR3 runs to 14 residues. In germline, CDR1 is MNHEY, CDR2 SMNVEV (reference sequence). DNA of the CDR3: TGTGCCAGCAGTGCACCAGGGCTACAAGAGACCCAGTACTTC. It translates to CASSAPGLQETQYF.

The chain is built from TRBV2 and TRBJ2-2; D gene ambiguous. The CDR3 extends over 14 amino acids. Germline V gives CDR1 SNHLY, CDR2 FYNNEI. The V end lost 7 bases, the J end lost 5 bases, and 14 bases lay between the germline ends. The CDR3 region is CASTQSSTTGELFF. The CDR3 nucleotides are TGTGCCAGCACCCAATCATCCACGACCGGGGAGCTGTTTTTT. The entire variable domain, with the rest obtained from reference TRBV2 and TRBJ2-2, is as follows: EPEVTQTPSHQVTQMGQEVILRCVPISNHLYFYWYRQILGQKVEFLVSFYNNEISEKSEIFDDQFSVERPDGSNFTLKIRSTKLEDSAMYFCASTQSSTTGELFFGEGSRLTVL.

This chain links TRBV30 with TRBJ1-5; TRBD1 matches at 9 bases. V dropped 1 base and J dropped 7; count of bases not matched to a gene: 11. The germline CDR1 and CDR2 sequences are GTSNPN and SVGIG (reference sequence). The CDR3 consists of 16 residues. The chain's CDR3 is CAWSATGTGIIQPQHF. The DNA for the CDR3 is TGTGCCTGGAGTGCCACCGGGACAGGGATAATACAGCCCCAGCATTTT. Full variable domain (missing parts from reference TRBV30 and TRBJ1-5): SQTIHQWPATLVQPVGSPLSLECTVEGTSNPNLYWYRQAAGRGLQLLFYSVGIGQISSEVPQNLSASRPQDRQFILSSKKLLLSDSGFYLCAWSATGTGIIQPQHFGDGTRLSIL.

This chain uses TRBV2 with TRBJ2-7, with TRBD2 identical over 9 bases. CDR1 and CDR2 from the germline V gene are SNHLY and FYNNEI. V shed 1 base, J shed 4 bases, and the junction held 8 bases outside the gene matches. The CDR3 length is 16 residues. As DNA, the CDR3 is TGTGCCAGCAGTGAAGGTCGGCTAGCGGGAACTTACGAGCAGTACTTC. It codes for CASSEGRLAGTYEQYF. Full variable domain (remainder filled in from reference TRBV2 and TRBJ2-7): EPEVTQTPSHQVTQMGQEVILRCVPISNHLYFYWYRQILGQKVEFLVSFYNNEISEKSEIFDDQFSVERPDGSNFTLKIRSTKLEDSAMYFCASSEGRLAGTYEQYFGPGTRLTVT.

This clone showed up just once. V is TRBV5-4 and J is TRBJ2-5; 7 bases line up with TRBD2. Germline lookup yields CDR1 SGHNT and CDR2 YYREEE (reference sequence). This CDR3 is built from 14 residues. The junction had 8 bases not matched to a gene; V was cut back by 4 bases and J by 5 bases. For the CDR3, the DNA is TGTGCCAGCAGCGCATACCTAGCGGCGGAGACCCAGTACTTC. Amino acids: CASSAYLAAETQYF. The full variable domain, with the rest looked up from reference TRBV5-4 and TRBJ2-5, is ETGVTQSPTHLIKTRGQQVTLRCSSQSGHNTVSWYQQALGQGPQFIFQYYREEENGRGNFPPRFSGLQFPNYSSELNVNALELDDSALYLCASSAYLAAETQYFGPGTRLLVL.

The chain links TRBV5-8 to TRBJ1-3; the match to TRBD1 covers 7 bases. The V segment lost 3 bases and the J segment 2 bases; nucleotides outside the gene matches: 5. This CDR3 has 15 residues. CDR1 is SGHTS, CDR2 YDEGEE, per germline. In nucleotides, the CDR3 is TGTGCCAGCAGCTCACTCACAGGGGCTGGAAACACCATATATTTT. Translation gives CASSSLTGAGNTIYF.

The chain combines TRBV15 with TRBJ2-6; the D gene is possibly TRBD1 (6 bases). CDR3 length equals 18 residues. Germline values: CDR1 LNHNV, CDR2 YYDKDF (reference sequence). V lost 1 base and J lost 2, with 15 bases in between. In nucleotides, the CDR3 is TGTGCCACCAGCAGAGGAACAGGGAATTCGGCTGGGGCCAACGTCCTGACTTTC. The encoded protein is CATSRGTGNSAGANVLTF.

The count of this clone is one. The chain couples TRBV18 to TRBJ1-4; 8 bases are a match to TRBD1. This CDR3 region has 16 residues. Germline V CDR1 and CDR2: KGHSH, LQKENI. The V and J ends lost 3 bases and 8 bases, in that order; junction bases with no gene match: 11. The DNA for the CDR3 is TGTGCCAGCTCACCTTCCAAAGTGGACAGGGAAGAAAAACTGTTTTTT. The encoded protein is CASSPSKVDREEKLFF.

The chain is built from TRBV4-1 and TRBJ1-4, with D possibly being TRBD1 (6 bases). The germline CDR1 and CDR2 sequences are MGHRA and YSYEKL. Trimming removed 1 base at V and 10 bases at J, with 10 bases between. The CDR3 is 13 amino acids. The CDR3 region is CASSQGGQLKLFF. CDR3 in DNA: TGCGCCAGCAGCCAAGGCGGACAGCTAAAACTGTTTTTT.

The V and J genes are TRBV19 and TRBJ2-3; D could derive from TRBD1 or TRBD2 (6 bases each). Trimming shortened V by 0 bases and J by 6 bases, and 13 bases separated the two germline ends. Germline assignment: CDR1 LNHDA and CDR2 SQIVND (reference sequence). There are 15 residues in the CDR3. In DNA form, the CDR3 reads TGTGCCAGTAGTATAGAATGGGGGGCCAGTGATACGCAGTATTTT. Amino acids: CASSIEWGASDTQYF.

The gene calls are TRBV7-2 and TRBJ2-7; the match to TRBD2 covers 8 bases. Germline V lookup: CDR1 SGHTA, CDR2 FQGNSA. The CDR3 loop spans 14 amino acids. V lost 5 bases and J lost 6; bases outside the gene matches: 9. CDR3 sequence (DNA): TGTGCCAGCAGCCCGAATAGCGGGGTATCCGAGCAGTACTTC. Translating gives CASSPNSGVSEQYF.

This sequence joins TRBV6-5 and TRBJ2-3; 8 bases match TRBD2. The CDR3 consists of 15 residues. J gave up 0 bases and V 8 bases, and 7 bases lay outside the gene matches. Germline CDR1 is MNHEY and CDR2 is SVGAGI. CDR3 nucleotides: TGTGCCAGCGGTTCGGCTAGCGGGAGCACAGATACGCAGTATTTT. Translation: CASGSASGSTDTQYF.

The genes are TRBV5-6 and TRBJ1-5, with TRBD1 matching 7 bases. Germline CDR1 SGHDT, CDR2 YYEEEE. The length of the CDR3 is 13 residues. V shed 0 bases, J shed 11 bases, and the junction held 5 bases outside the gene matches. The CDR3 sequence: CASSLGSQGAQHF. The CDR3, as DNA: TGTGCCAGCAGCTTGGGTTCCCAGGGGGCCCAGCATTTT.

The chain links TRBV4-1 to TRBJ2-7; 10 bases are a match to TRBD1. With 3 bases clipped from V and 3 bases from J, the junction kept 5 bases outside the gene matches. Germline V lookup: CDR1 MGHRA, CDR2 YSYEKL. This CDR3 contains 15 residues. The CDR3: CASSHPGQGVYEQYF. CDR3 bases: TGCGCCAGCAGCCACCCAGGACAGGGGGTCTACGAGCAGTACTTC.

The chain uses TRBV7-3 and TRBJ2-3, with no clear D. The CDR3 spans 13 residues. Germline V gene data show CDR1 as SGHTA and CDR2 as FQGTGA. Trimming pared 2 bases from V and 0 bases from J, leaving 3 bases between. CDR3 region: CASSLGSTDTQYF. The CDR3 DNA reads TGTGCCAGCAGCTTAGGTAGCACAGATACGCAGTATTTT.

The genes are TRBV19 and TRBJ2-1, with 8 bases identical to TRBD1. The V segment lost 8 bases and the J segment 0 bases; nucleotides outside the gene matches: 3. CDR3 length: 14 residues. Per germline, CDR1 LNHDA and CDR2 SQIVND (reference sequence). The CDR3 is CASSQGVSYNEQFF. CDR3 in DNA: TGTGCCAGTTCACAGGGGGTCTCCTACAATGAGCAGTTCTTC.

The chain combines TRBV18 with TRBJ1-1; TRBD1 matches 7 bases. V gave up 3 bases and J gave up 0 bases; unmatched junction bases: 13. This CDR3 has 18 amino acids. Germline V lookup: CDR1 KGHSH, CDR2 LQKENI. The CDR3 sequence is CASSPGQNMRYMNTEAFF. In DNA form, the CDR3 reads TGTGCCAGCTCACCGGGACAGAACATGAGATACATGAACACTGAAGCTTTCTTT.

The rearrangement joins TRBV7-9 to TRBJ2-7; D is unresolved. This CDR3 comprises 12 residues. Germline-derived CDR1 and CDR2 are SEHNR and FQNEAQ (reference sequence). With 2 bases removed from V and 6 bases from J, the gap between germline ends came to 8 bases. The CDR3 DNA is TGTGCCAGCAGCTTATCCTTTGGCGAGCAGTACTTC. This sequence encodes CASSLSFGEQYF.

The sample holds a few counts of this clone. The rearrangement links TRBV28 to TRBJ1-2, with unresolved D. Germline assignment: CDR1 MDHEN and CDR2 SYDVKM. Trimming cost V 5 bases and J 5 bases, with 15 bases left between them. The CDR3 extends over 14 amino acids. This chain's CDR3 is CASSEFDGPYGYTF. As DNA, the CDR3 is TGTGCCAGCAGTGAATTTGACGGCCCGTATGGCTACACCTTC.